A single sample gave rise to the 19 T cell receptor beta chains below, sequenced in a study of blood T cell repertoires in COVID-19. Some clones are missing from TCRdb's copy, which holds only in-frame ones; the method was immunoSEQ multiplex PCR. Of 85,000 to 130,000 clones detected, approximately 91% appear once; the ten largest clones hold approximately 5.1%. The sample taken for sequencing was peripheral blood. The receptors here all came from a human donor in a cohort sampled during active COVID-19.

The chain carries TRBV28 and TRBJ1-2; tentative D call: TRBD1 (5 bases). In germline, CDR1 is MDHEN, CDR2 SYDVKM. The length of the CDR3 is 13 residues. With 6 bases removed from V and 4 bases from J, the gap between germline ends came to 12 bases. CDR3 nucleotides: TGTGCCAGCAGGGGCCAGGGTTCCTATGGCTACACCTTC. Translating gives CASRGQGSYGYTF.

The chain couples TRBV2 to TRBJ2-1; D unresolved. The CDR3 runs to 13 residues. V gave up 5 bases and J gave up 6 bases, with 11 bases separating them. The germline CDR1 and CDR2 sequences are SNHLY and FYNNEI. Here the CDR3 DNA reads TGTGCCAGCAGTAGTGAGGTCTCCAATGAGCAGTTCTTC. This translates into CASSSEVSNEQFF.

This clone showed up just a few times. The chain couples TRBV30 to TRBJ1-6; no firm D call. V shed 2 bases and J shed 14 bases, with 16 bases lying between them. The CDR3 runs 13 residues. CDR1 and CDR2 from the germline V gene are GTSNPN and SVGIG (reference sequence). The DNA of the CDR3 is TGTGCCTGGAGTTCCGGGCCCGGGGTTTCCCTCCACTTT. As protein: CAWSSGPGVSLHF.

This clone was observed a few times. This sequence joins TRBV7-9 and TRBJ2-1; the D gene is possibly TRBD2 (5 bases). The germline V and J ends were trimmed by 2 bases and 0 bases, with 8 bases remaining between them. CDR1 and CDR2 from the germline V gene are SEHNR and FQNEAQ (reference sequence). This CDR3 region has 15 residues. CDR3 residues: CASSLWGVSYNEQFF. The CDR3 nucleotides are TGTGCCAGCAGCTTATGGGGAGTCTCCTACAATGAGCAGTTCTTC.

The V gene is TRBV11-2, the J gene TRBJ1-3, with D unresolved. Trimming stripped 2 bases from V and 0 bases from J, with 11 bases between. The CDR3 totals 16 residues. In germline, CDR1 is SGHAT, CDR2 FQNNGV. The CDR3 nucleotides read TGTGCCAGCAGCTTACGTGTACAACGCTCTGGAAACACCATATATTTT. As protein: CASSLRVQRSGNTIYF.

In nucleotides, the CDR3 is TGCAGTGCTAGTGGTCGGGCTAGCGACGGCACAGATACGCAGTATTTT. It specifies CSASGRASDGTDTQYF. The rearrangement uses TRBV20-1 and TRBJ2-3; possibly TRBD2 for D (6 bases). The CDR3 runs to 16 residues. V was trimmed by 3 bases and J by 1 base, leaving 17 bases between them. Germline CDR1 is DFQATT and CDR2 is SNEGSKA (reference sequence).

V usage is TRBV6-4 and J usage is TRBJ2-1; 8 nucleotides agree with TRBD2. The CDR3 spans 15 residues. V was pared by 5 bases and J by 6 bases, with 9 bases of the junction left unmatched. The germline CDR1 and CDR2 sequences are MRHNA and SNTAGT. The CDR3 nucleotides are TGTGCCAGCAGTTCTTTTCGGGGGGGAGTCAATGAGCAGTTCTTC. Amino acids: CASSSFRGGVNEQFF.

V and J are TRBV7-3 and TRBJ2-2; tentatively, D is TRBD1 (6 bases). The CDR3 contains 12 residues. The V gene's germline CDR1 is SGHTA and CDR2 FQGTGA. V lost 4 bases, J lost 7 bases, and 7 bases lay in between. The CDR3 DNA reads TGTGCCAGCAGCTCGACAGGCGGGGAGCTGTTTTTT. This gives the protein CASSSTGGELFF. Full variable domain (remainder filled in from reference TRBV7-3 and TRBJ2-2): GAGVSQTPSNKVTEKGKYVELRCDPISGHTALYWYRQSLGQGPEFLIYFQGTGAADDSGLPNDRFFAVRPEGSVSTLKIQRTERGDSAVYLCASSSTGGELFFGEGSRLTVL.

CDR3: CATIQKSPYEQYF. CDR3 nucleotide sequence: TGTGCCACCATACAGAAGTCCCCCTACGAGCAGTACTTC. V and J are TRBV6-5 and TRBJ2-7; D remains unclear. The CDR3 length is 13 residues. Germline CDR1 reads MNHEY; CDR2 reads SVGAGI. V gave up 10 bases and J gave up 2 bases, with 15 bases separating them.

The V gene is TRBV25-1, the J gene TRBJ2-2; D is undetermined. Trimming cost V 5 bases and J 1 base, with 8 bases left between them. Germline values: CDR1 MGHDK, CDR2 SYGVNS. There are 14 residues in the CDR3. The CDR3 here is CASSSRMNTGELFF. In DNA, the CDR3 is TGTGCCAGCAGTTCGAGAATGAACACCGGGGAGCTGTTTTTT. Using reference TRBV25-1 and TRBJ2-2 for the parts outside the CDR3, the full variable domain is EADIYQTPRYLVIGTGKKITLECSQTMGHDKMYWYQQDPGMELHLIHYSYGVNSTEKGDLSSESTVSRIRTEHFPLTLESARPSHTSQYLCASSSRMNTGELFFGEGSRLTVL.

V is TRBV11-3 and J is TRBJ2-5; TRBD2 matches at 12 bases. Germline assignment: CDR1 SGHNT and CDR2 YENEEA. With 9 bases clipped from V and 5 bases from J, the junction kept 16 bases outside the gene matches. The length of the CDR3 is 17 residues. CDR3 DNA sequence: TGTGCCAGTTCGACTCGCCTGCTAGCGGGGGGGCGGGAGACCCAGTACTTC. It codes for CASSTRLLAGGRETQYF.

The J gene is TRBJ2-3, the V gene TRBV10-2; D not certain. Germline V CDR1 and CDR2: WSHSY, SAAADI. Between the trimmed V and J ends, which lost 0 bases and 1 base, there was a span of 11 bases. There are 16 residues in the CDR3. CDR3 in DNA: TGCGCCAGCAGTGAGTCAAGACTTCCACGCACAGATACGCAGTATTTT. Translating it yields CASSESRLPRTDTQYF.

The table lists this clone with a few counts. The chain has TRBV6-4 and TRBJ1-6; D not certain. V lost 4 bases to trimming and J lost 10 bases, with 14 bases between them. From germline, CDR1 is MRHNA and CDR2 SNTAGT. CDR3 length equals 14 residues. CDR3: CASSVVIGESPLHF. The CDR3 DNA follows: TGTGCCAGCAGTGTCGTTATCGGGGAATCACCCCTCCACTTT.

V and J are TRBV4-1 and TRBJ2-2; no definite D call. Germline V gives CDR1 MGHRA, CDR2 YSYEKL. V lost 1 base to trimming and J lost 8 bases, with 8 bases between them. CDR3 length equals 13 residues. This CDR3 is CASSQGPGGELFF. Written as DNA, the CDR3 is TGCGCCAGCAGCCAAGGCCCGGGTGGGGAGCTGTTTTTT.

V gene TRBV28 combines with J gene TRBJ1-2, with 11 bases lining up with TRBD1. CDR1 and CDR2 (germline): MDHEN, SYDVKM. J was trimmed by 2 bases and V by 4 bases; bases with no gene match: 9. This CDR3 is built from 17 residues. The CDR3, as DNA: TGTGCCAGCAGTTCCCCCGGACAGGGGGCGCACAACTATGGCTACACCTTC. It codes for CASSSPGQGAHNYGYTF.

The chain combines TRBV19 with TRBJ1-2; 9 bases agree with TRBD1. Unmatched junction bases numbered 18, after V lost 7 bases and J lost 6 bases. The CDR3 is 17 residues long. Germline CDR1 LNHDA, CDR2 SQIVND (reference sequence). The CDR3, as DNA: TGTGCCAGTAACGAAGCGTCAAACAGGGGGCGAGTTGATGGCTACACCTTC. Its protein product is CASNEASNRGRVDGYTF.

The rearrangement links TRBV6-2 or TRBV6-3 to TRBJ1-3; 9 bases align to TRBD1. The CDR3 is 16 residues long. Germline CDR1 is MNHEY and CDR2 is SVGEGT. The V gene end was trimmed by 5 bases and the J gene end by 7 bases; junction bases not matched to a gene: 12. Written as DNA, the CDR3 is TGTGCCAGCAGTCTGGGACAGGGATGGAAGCGGAACACCATATATTTT. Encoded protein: CASSLGQGWKRNTIYF.

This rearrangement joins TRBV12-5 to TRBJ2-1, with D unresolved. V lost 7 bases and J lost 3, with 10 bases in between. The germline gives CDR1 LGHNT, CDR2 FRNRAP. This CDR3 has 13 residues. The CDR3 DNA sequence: TGTGCTAGTGCTTCCTCCGGCTACAATGAGCAGTTCTTC. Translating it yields CASASSGYNEQFF.

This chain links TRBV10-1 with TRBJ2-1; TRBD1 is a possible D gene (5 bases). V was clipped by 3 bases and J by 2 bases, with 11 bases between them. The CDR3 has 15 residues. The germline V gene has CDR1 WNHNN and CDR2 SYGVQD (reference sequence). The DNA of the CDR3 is TGCGCCAGCAGTGAAGCCCAAGGGGCCTACAATGAGCAGTTCTTC. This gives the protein CASSEAQGAYNEQFF.